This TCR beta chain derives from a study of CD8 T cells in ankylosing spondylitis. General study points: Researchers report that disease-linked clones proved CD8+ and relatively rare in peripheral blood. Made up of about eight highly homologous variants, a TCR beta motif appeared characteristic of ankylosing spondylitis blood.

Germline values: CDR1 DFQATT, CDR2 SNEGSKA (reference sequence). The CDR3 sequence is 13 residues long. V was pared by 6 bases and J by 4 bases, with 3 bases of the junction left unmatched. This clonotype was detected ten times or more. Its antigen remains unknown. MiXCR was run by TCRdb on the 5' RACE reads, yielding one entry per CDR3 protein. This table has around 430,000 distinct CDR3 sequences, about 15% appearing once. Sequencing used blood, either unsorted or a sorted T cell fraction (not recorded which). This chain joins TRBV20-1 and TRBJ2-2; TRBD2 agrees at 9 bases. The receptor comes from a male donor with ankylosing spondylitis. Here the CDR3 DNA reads TGCAGTGCAAATAGCGGGGGCACCGGGGAGCTGTTTTTT. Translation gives CSANSGGTGELFF.